One sample yielded the 21 T cell receptor beta chains listed below, sequenced in a study of blood T cell repertoires in COVID-19. Only in-frame clones appear in the TCRdb table, and some are missing; sequencing was by immunoSEQ multiplex PCR. The sample holds approximately 45,000 clones, approximately 86% seen once. The sequencing input was peripheral blood. These TCRs come from a woman of 80 years or more with acute or convalescent COVID-19.

V gene TRBV5-1 combines with J gene TRBJ1-1; 7 bases align to TRBD1. The CDR3 sequence is 14 residues long. CDR1 is SGHRS and CDR2 is YFSETQ in the germline V gene. Germline trimming cut 3 bases from V and 1 base from J; bases unmatched to any gene: 3. The CDR3 sequence is CASSWGQQNTEAFF. The CDR3 DNA reads TGCGCCAGCAGCTGGGGACAGCAGAACACTGAAGCTTTCTTT.

V gene TRBV5-1 combines with J gene TRBJ1-3; TRBD1 matches 8 bases. The CDR3 is 17 amino acids. CDR1 is SGHRS, CDR2 YFSETQ, per germline. J gave up 0 bases and V 3 bases, and 8 bases lay outside the gene matches. CDR3 loop: CASSWGSTGGSGNTIYF. CDR3 DNA: TGCGCCAGCAGCTGGGGATCCACAGGGGGCTCTGGAAACACCATATATTTT.

This chain links TRBV19 with TRBJ2-2; maybe TRBD1 (5 bases). This CDR3 region has 15 residues. V lost 7 bases to trimming and J lost 6 bases, with 18 bases between them. Germline CDR1 is LNHDA and CDR2 is SQIVND (reference sequence). The CDR3 bases are TGTGCCAGTATGATAAGGACATCGAGACCCGGGGAGCTGTTTTTT. This translates into CASMIRTSRPGELFF.

The chain has TRBV3-1 (or the pseudogene TRBV3-2) and TRBJ1-3, with a possible D match to TRBD1 (5 bases). V was cut by 5 bases and J by 0 bases, with 20 bases left in between. CDR3 length: 18 amino acids. CDR1 and CDR2 (germline): LGHDT, YNNKEL (reference sequence). The CDR3 protein is CASSSFRGVTSSGNTIYF. The CDR3 nucleotides are TGTGCCAGCAGCTCCTTCCGGGGGGTGACGAGCTCTGGAAACACCATATATTTT.

V and J are TRBV21-1 and TRBJ1-1. TRBV21-1 is a pseudogene locus. The CDR3 is made up of 13 amino acids. The CDR3 DNA sequence: TGTGCCAGCAGCCCATTGAGGTTCACTGAAGCTTTCTTT. This gives the protein CASSPLRFTEAFF.

V is TRBV7-2 and J is TRBJ2-5; 8 bases are a match to TRBD1. V gave up 1 base and J gave up 2 bases; unmatched junction bases: 3. Germline CDR1 reads SGHTA; CDR2 reads FQGNSA. The CDR3 sequence is 15 residues long. CDR3 in DNA: TGTGCCAGCAGCTTAGGTGGGACAGGACAAGAGACCCAGTACTTC. Its protein product is CASSLGGTGQETQYF.

This chain links TRBV7-2 with TRBJ1-5; the D is unclear. V was clipped by 8 bases and J by 8 bases, with 16 bases between them. Germline V gene sequence: CDR1 SGHTA, CDR2 FQGNSA. This CDR3 contains 13 residues. The CDR3 coding sequence is TGTGCCAGCGCCCTAGGGCGGGAGAAGCCCCAGCATTTT. Translated: CASALGREKPQHF. Variable domain in full (rest from reference TRBV7-2 and TRBJ1-5): GAGVSQSPSNKVTEKGKDVELRCDPISGHTALYWYRQSLGQGLEFLIYFQGNSAPDKSGLPSDRFSAERTGGSVSTLTIQRTQQEDSAVYLCASALGREKPQHFGDGTRLSIL.

This sequence joins TRBV20-1 and TRBJ1-2; D is undetermined. Trimming cost V 6 bases and J 3 bases, with 8 bases left between them. In germline, CDR1 is DFQATT, CDR2 SNEGSKA (reference sequence). The CDR3 spans 11 residues. CDR3 DNA sequence: TGCAGTGCCGGCGGAGACTATGGCTACACCTTC. It translates to CSAGGDYGYTF.

The rearrangement links TRBV21-1 to TRBJ2-3; the table names TRBD2, a call not compared with the DNA. TRBV21-1 is termed a pseudogene. The CDR3 consists of 15 residues. The CDR3 DNA reads as TGTGCCAGCAGCAAGGGGGGGGCCGTGGCAGATACGCAGTATTTT. Translated, it gives CASSKGGAVADTQYF.

The chain recombines TRBV3-1 (or the pseudogene TRBV3-2) with TRBJ2-1; D not certain. V was trimmed by 0 bases and J by 6 bases, leaving 6 bases between them. Germline CDR1 is LGHDT and CDR2 is YNNKEL (reference sequence). CDR3 size: 13 residues. The CDR3 DNA follows: TGTGCCAGCAGCCAAGAGGGCCGCAATGAGCAGTTCTTC. Amino acid sequence: CASSQEGRNEQFF.

The chain combines TRBV5-4 with TRBJ1-2; TRBD1 matches at 7 bases. This CDR3 spans 15 amino acids. CDR1 and CDR2 from the germline V gene are SGHNT and YYREEE (reference sequence). The ends lost 7 bases at V and 1 base at J; junction bases unmatched: 10. The CDR3 sequence is CASGPTGFFNYGYTF. CDR3 nucleotide sequence: TGTGCCAGCGGGCCGACAGGGTTCTTTAACTATGGCTACACCTTC. The full variable domain, in which reference TRBV5-4 and TRBJ1-2 provide the parts outside the CDR3, is ETGVTQSPTHLIKTRGQQVTLRCSSQSGHNTVSWYQQALGQGPQFIFQYYREEENGRGNFPPRFSGLQFPNYSSELNVNALELDDSALYLCASGPTGFFNYGYTFGSGTRLTVV.

The chain couples TRBV3-1 (or the pseudogene TRBV3-2) to TRBJ1-2, with D possibly matching TRBD1 (6 bases). Trimming shortened V by 10 bases and J by 1 base, and 19 bases separated the two germline ends. Germline loops: CDR1 LGHDT, CDR2 YNNKEL (reference sequence). There are 15 residues in the CDR3. The CDR3 DNA follows: TGTGCCACCAAGGGCAGGGGAACTTATAACTATGGCTACACCTTC. This translates into CATKGRGTYNYGYTF.

This clone has a handful of counts. The rearrangement links TRBV6-5 to TRBJ1-4; TRBD1 aligns across 8 bases. This CDR3 has 13 residues. With 11 bases clipped from V and 7 bases from J, the junction kept 9 bases outside the gene matches. CDR1 MNHEY and CDR2 SVGAGI come from the germline V gene. For the CDR3, the DNA is TGTGCCCCCACGTGGACAGGGCGTGAAAAACTGTTTTTT. Encoded protein: CAPTWTGREKLFF.

Notes on this clone: This sample includes further DNA sequences coding for the same CDR3. This chain joins TRBV5-1 and TRBJ1-4; maybe TRBD1 (6 bases). This CDR3 is built from 14 residues. Between the trimmed V and J ends, which lost 5 bases and 3 bases, there was a span of 11 bases. Germline assignment: CDR1 SGHRS and CDR2 YFSETQ. Here the CDR3 DNA reads TGCGCCAGCAGTCCACAGGGTCCTAATGAAAAACTGTTTTTT. Its protein is CASSPQGPNEKLFF.

The count of this clone is one. The chain carries TRBV18 and TRBJ2-6; 7 bases match TRBD1. V shed 1 base, J shed 4 bases, and the junction held 4 bases outside the gene matches. CDR1 is KGHSH, CDR2 LQKENI, per germline. This CDR3 is built from 16 residues. This CDR3 is CASSPQQGHGANVLTF. In DNA, the CDR3 is TGTGCCAGCTCACCACAACAGGGGCACGGGGCCAACGTCCTGACTTTC.

The chain recombines TRBV3-1 (or the pseudogene TRBV3-2) with TRBJ2-5; TRBD2 aligns across 8 bases. Trimming at V came to 1 base and at J to 1 base, leaving 5 bases not matched to a gene. The CDR3 spans 16 residues. Germline CDR1 LGHDT, CDR2 YNNKEL (reference sequence). The CDR3 region has the DNA TGTGCCAGCAGCCAAGGAATAGCGGGGCGCCAAGAGACCCAGTACTTC. It specifies CASSQGIAGRQETQYF.

CDR3 protein: CASSHRPDRAAGYTF. In DNA, the CDR3 is TGCGCCAGCAGCCACCGACCTGACAGGGCGGCTGGCTACACCTTC. J is TRBJ1-2 and V is TRBV4-1, with 7 positions matching TRBD1. The CDR3 length is 15 residues. Trimming cost V 3 bases and J 7 bases; bases outside gene matches: 11. The germline V gene has CDR1 MGHRA and CDR2 YSYEKL.

The DNA of the CDR3 is TGCGCCAGCAGCTTGCTGGGGACAGGGGCGTTGAACACTGAAGCTTTCTTT. Translation: CASSLLGTGALNTEAFF. The gene calls are TRBV5-1 and TRBJ1-1, with 10 positions matching TRBD1. This CDR3 region has 17 residues. With 1 base clipped from V and 0 bases from J, the junction kept 6 bases outside the gene matches. CDR1 SGHRS and CDR2 YFSETQ come from the germline V gene. The whole variable domain, remainder taken from reference TRBV5-1 and TRBJ1-1, is KAGVTQTPRYLIKTRGQQVTLSCSPISGHRSVSWYQQTPGQGLQFLFEYFSETQRNKGNFPGRFSGRQFSNSRSEMNVSTLELGDSALYLCASSLLGTGALNTEAFFGQGTRLTVV.

This clone was found once. V is TRBV5-1 and J is TRBJ1-4, with D perhaps TRBD1 (6 bases). Deletions cut 0 bases from V and 5 bases from J, with 8 bases between. This CDR3 spans 14 amino acids. CDR1 and CDR2 (germline): SGHRS, YFSETQ. CDR3 in amino acids: CASSLGQGNEKLFF. The CDR3 DNA reads TGCGCCAGCAGCTTGGGGCAGGGGAATGAAAAACTGTTTTTT.

V usage is TRBV18 and J usage is TRBJ2-1; 8 bases line up with TRBD2. The junction had 4 bases not matched to a gene; V was cut back by 2 bases and J by 1 base. Looked up from germline, CDR1 is KGHSH and CDR2 is LQKENI. The CDR3 spans 16 residues. This CDR3 is CASSPTGGASYNEQFF. CDR3 nucleotide sequence: TGTGCCAGCTCACCAACGGGGGGGGCTTCCTACAATGAGCAGTTCTTC.

CDR3: CASSLDRSNQPQHF. The CDR3 nucleotides read TGTGCCAGCAGCTTGGACAGGAGCAATCAGCCCCAGCATTTT. V usage is TRBV7-8 and J usage is TRBJ1-5; TRBD1 matches 7 bases. The CDR3 sequence is 14 residues long. Germline V gives CDR1 SGHVS, CDR2 FQNEAQ. Trimming cost V 3 bases and J 1 base; bases outside gene matches: 0.